This TCR beta chain was captured by sequencing in a study of blood T cell repertoires in COVID-19 (dated by TCRdb to 2019 to 2021). In terms of the full investigation: The collaborator samples originated in the United States, Italy and Spain and spanned the acute and convalescent phases of COVID-19. The material from the prospective study consisted of cDNA or gDNA derived from T cells, B-cell-depleted T cells, or PBMCs. Subjects who had been exposed to COVID-19, were actively infected with it, or had recovered from it provided the deeply sampled blood TCRbeta repertoires that made up the dataset. The repertoires were released in a freely available public database intended as a resource for research on the immune response to SARS-CoV-2. The samples were drawn from two sources: the first 160 participants of the ongoing ImmuneRACE study, and 1,000 to 1,500 subjects contributed by 6 global collaborators. The sample metadata nearly always contained a de-identified subject ID, COVID-19 status, age in years and sex. Where available, HLA class I and class II types were taken from metadata supplied by the sample provider and were not determined by assay-based typing. Results and caveats for the whole study, not just this receptor: How much clinical and demographic metadata was included differed by source and by participant, and the metadata was provided uncurated.

TCRbeta CDR3 regions were amplified from genomic DNA by means of the immunoSEQ Assay, a bias-controlled multiplex PCR. From the authors' description of their analysis: Within the assay, amplification of reference gene primers was used to estimate how many nucleated cells each sample contained. To quantify the absolute abundance of each unique TCRbeta CDR3 rearrangement, sequence reads were collapsed and filtered. For each sample, productive Simpson clonality was calculated as the square root of Simpson's diversity index across productive rearrangements. TCRdb limited this immuneACCESS table to in-frame rearrangements with V and J called. A share of clones is missing; checked studies link under half to unresolved V genes, and the rest is unexplained. The V and J calls and the clone size are those of that table, but D and trimming were determined from the DNA. This sample has approximately 350,000 clones in its table, and less than 90% of those were observed once. The ten most abundant clones make up approximately 5% of the sample.

CDR1 and CDR2 are read off the germline V gene as MNHEY and SVGAGI. V drops 8 bases and J drops 4 bases, leaving 12 bases in between. The CDR3, from cysteine to phenylalanine, totals 13 residues. Only CDR3 DNA is held: 39 bases, read in frame from base 1. Comments on this clone: Its target antigen remains unknown. No much larger clonotype is one base removed from it; base qualities were not supplied.

Participants in the prospective study were aged about 18 to 100 years, lived in some 24 United States geographic areas, and enrolled through a virtual design. In the prospective study, participants were assigned to cohorts based on the clinical history participants reported in a screening survey and a study questionnaire. ImmuneRACE Cohort 3 recovered participants were defined by two consecutive negative NP/OP PCR tests, healthcare professional clearance, or symptom resolution. In the prospective study, mobile phlebotomists collected whole blood, serum and a nasopharyngeal or oropharyngeal swab from each participant. Over a roughly 2-month period, participants in the prospective study had the option of providing additional blood draws and questionnaires. Prospective study blood samples were shipped either frozen or at room temperature before DNA extraction.

Sequenced material: PBMCs or T cells enriched from blood (not recorded which). The sequence joins TRBV6-5 to TRBJ1-3; TRBD1 is possibly the D segment (5 matching bases). This clonotype was sampled from a woman aged 45 to 65 who had recovered from COVID-19. The DNA reads as follows: TGTGCCAGCTGTCAGGGTAGCGGAAACACCATATATTTT. Translated, it gives CASCQGSGNTIYF.